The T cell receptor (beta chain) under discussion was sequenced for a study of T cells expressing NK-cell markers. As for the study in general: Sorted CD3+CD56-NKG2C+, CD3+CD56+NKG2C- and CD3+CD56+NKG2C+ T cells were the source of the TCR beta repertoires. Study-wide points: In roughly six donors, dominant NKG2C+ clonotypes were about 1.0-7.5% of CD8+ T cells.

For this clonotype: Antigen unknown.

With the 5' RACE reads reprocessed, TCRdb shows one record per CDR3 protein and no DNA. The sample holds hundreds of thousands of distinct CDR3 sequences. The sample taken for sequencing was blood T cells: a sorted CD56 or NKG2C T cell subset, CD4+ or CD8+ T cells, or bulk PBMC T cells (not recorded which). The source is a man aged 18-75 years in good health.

This CDR3 reads CASRVGTADTQYF. The J gene is TRBJ2-3, the V gene TRBV5-4; TCRdb indicates TRBD2, and absent DNA this call remains unverified. The CDR3 loop spans 13 amino acids. Germline V CDR1 and CDR2: SGHNT, YYREEE (reference sequence).